Listed here are 21 T cell receptor beta chains from one sample, sequenced in a study of T-cell reconstitution after alpha-beta-depleted transplantation in children. The TCRbeta library incorporated unique molecular identifiers. TCRdb ran MiXCR on the PCR reads and lists one entry per CDR3 protein. Of 280,000 or so distinct CDR3 sequences listed, 11% are singletons. The sample was peripheral blood, taken 180 days after TCRalphabeta/CD19-depleted stem cell transplant. These receptors originate from a male patient aged 2-15 years who had a stem cell transplant for chronic granulomatous disease, so the T cells may come from the graft donor.

In its sample, this clonotype was seen many times. V usage is TRBV12-3 or TRBV12-4 and J usage is TRBJ1-2; unclear D gene. Trimming pared 4 bases from V and 7 bases from J, leaving 13 bases between. The CDR3 consists of 13 residues. In DNA form, the CDR3 reads TGTGCCAGCAGTTCGCAAGTCCGGCGTGGCTACACCTTC. Translating gives CASSSQVRRGYTF.

As for this clonotype: This clone may be a read error of a much larger clone one base away. J is TRBJ2-1 and V is TRBV20-1; D uncertain. Germline loops: CDR1 DFQATT, CDR2 SNEGSKA (reference sequence). The CDR3 is 12 residues long. CDR3 in amino acids: CSASGPHNEQLF. The CDR3 bases are TGCAGTGCTAGTGGGCCTCACAATGAGCAGTTATTC.

A note on this clonotype: A much larger clonotype is one base distant, so this may be a read error. The gene calls are TRBV7-3 and TRBJ2-5; the match to TRBD1 covers 10 bases. After removal of 2 bases from V and 5 bases from J, the junction contained 29 bases not matched to a gene. The CDR3 length is 23 residues. Germline assignment: CDR1 SGHTA and CDR2 FQGTGA. For the CDR3, the DNA is TGTGCCAGCAGCTTATCGTCGCTTCGGGGGACCAATCTAGGGACAGGGGATACTGAGACCCAGTACTTC. Its translation: CASSLSSLRGTNLGTGDTETQYF.

The sample holds many counts of this clonotype. The chain joins TRBV7-3 to TRBJ2-5; D may match TRBD1 or TRBD2 (6 bases each). The V gene's germline CDR1 is SGHTA and CDR2 FQGTGA. Trimming shortened V by 2 bases and J by 1 base, and 14 bases separated the two germline ends. The CDR3 is made up of 16 amino acids. CDR3 residues: CASSLGGGAFQETQYF. In DNA, the CDR3 is TGTGCCAGCAGCTTAGGAGGGGGAGCTTTCCAAGAGACCCAGTACTTC.

In the case of this clonotype: A much larger clonotype is one base distant, so this may be a read error. The genes are TRBV5-6 and TRBJ2-3, with TRBD1 identical over 9 bases. After removal of 0 bases from V and 3 bases from J, the junction contained 2 bases not matched to a gene. The CDR3 is made up of 15 amino acids. Germline loops: CDR1 SGHDT, CDR2 YYEEEE. This CDR3 is CASSLAGQGTDTQYF. The CDR3 region has the DNA TGTGCCAGCAGCTTGGCGGGACAGGGTACAGATACGCAGTATTTT. The whole variable domain, remainder taken from reference TRBV5-6 and TRBJ2-3, is DAGVTQSPTHLIKTRGQQVTLRCSPKSGHDTVSWYQQALGQGPQFIFQYYEEEERQRGNFPDRFSGHQFPNYSSELNVNALLLGDSALYLCASSLAGQGTDTQYFGPGTRLTVL.

The chain is built from TRBV7-9 and TRBJ2-7, with TRBD2 matching 7 bases. Per germline, CDR1 SEHNR and CDR2 FQNEAQ (reference sequence). The CDR3 loop spans 16 amino acids. V lost 4 bases, J lost 4 bases, and 13 bases stayed unmatched. DNA for the CDR3: TGTGCCAGCAGCTCTACGGGGAGGGCGGGAGCTTACGAGCAGTACTTC. Translated: CASSSTGRAGAYEQYF.

This clonotype was seen at least ten times. The chain carries TRBV9 and TRBJ2-5; D is ambiguous. The V and J ends lost 3 bases and 8 bases respectively, with 20 bases between them. CDR3 length equals 15 residues. Germline V CDR1 and CDR2: SGDLS, YYNGEE. The CDR3 DNA reads TGTGCCAGCAGCGAACTACCATCTGTGACCCATACCCAGTACTTC. Protein sequence: CASSELPSVTHTQYF.

Note on this clonotype: Given a much more abundant clone one base away, this may be a read error. The chain carries TRBV13 and TRBJ2-3; D is perhaps TRBD2 (5 bases). The V end was cut by 7 bases, the J end by 2 bases, with 25 bases between. Germline CDR1 reads PRHDT; CDR2 reads FYEKMQ (reference sequence). The CDR3 contains 18 residues. The CDR3 here is CASTQVRELRIPTDTQYF. CDR3 nucleotide sequence: TGTGCCAGCACCCAGGTCCGGGAACTAAGAATACCCACAGATACGCAGTATTTT.

Remarks on this clonotype: One base away lies a much larger clone, so this may be a sequencing read error. This chain links TRBV6-1 with TRBJ2-7; perhaps D is TRBD1 or TRBD2 (5 bases each). This CDR3 spans 17 amino acids. The V gene lost 6 bases and the J gene lost 7 bases, with 28 bases spanning the gap. CDR1 MNHNS and CDR2 SASEGT come from the germline V gene. The CDR3 bases are TGTGCCAGCAGGAGGGGTAGCGCGAGGGCCGCTCTGAGGGAGCAGTACTTC. Encoded protein: CASRRGSARAALREQYF.

In its sample, this clonotype was seen a few times. The chain uses TRBV19 and TRBJ2-4; possibly TRBD1 for D (5 bases). The CDR3 sequence is 16 residues long. In germline, CDR1 is LNHDA, CDR2 SQIVND (reference sequence). The V gene lost 5 bases and the J gene lost 6 bases, with 20 bases spanning the gap. The CDR3 loop reads CASSGASGYSRNIQYF. As DNA, the CDR3 is TGTGCCAGTAGTGGGGCGTCGGGCTATTCTAGAAACATTCAGTACTTC.

This clonotype was detected many times. V and J are TRBV15 and TRBJ2-2; perhaps TRBD2 as D (5 bases). The germline V gene has CDR1 LNHNV and CDR2 YYDKDF (reference sequence). The CDR3 contains 16 residues. The V end was cut by 4 bases, the J end by 0 bases, with 12 bases between. CDR3 sequence: CATSKEGLPNTGELFF. The CDR3 coding sequence is TGTGCCACCAGCAAAGAGGGTCTTCCGAACACCGGGGAGCTGTTTTTT.

This clonotype was recorded many times. The chain joins TRBV10-3 to TRBJ2-3; 10 bases match TRBD2. This CDR3 contains 15 residues. Germline V gene data show CDR1 as ENHRY and CDR2 as SYGVKD. Trimming at V came to 7 bases and at J to 0 bases, leaving 4 bases not matched to a gene. The CDR3 is CAIKAGGLSTDTQYF. In nucleotides, the CDR3 is TGTGCCATCAAAGCGGGAGGGTTGAGCACAGATACGCAGTATTTT.

This clonotype was recorded a few times. The chain employs TRBV3-1 and TRBJ2-3, with TRBD2 matching over 14 bases. The V segment lost 4 bases and the J segment 7 bases; nucleotides outside the gene matches: 4. The CDR3 loop spans 15 amino acids. Germline V gene sequence: CDR1 LGHDT, CDR2 YNNKEL (reference sequence). The DNA for the CDR3 is TGTGCCAGCAGCCGGACTAGCGGGGGGTGGAATACGCAGTATTTT. Translating gives CASSRTSGGWNTQYF.

This clonotype was counted ten times or more. The chain recombines TRBV12-3 or TRBV12-4 with TRBJ1-1; D is uncertain. The germline V and J ends were trimmed by 2 bases and 0 bases, with 4 bases remaining between them. The CDR3 length is 13 residues. The CDR3 reads CASSLSLNTEAFF. CDR3 DNA sequence: TGTGCCAGCAGTTTAAGTCTGAACACTGAAGCTTTCTTT.

This clonotype was recorded many times. The chain employs TRBV7-7 and TRBJ2-1, with TRBD2 identical over 8 bases. The V gene's germline CDR1 is SSHAT and CDR2 FNYEAQ (reference sequence). Germline trimming cut 2 bases from V and 7 bases from J; bases unmatched to any gene: 1. This CDR3 is 13 amino acids long. The CDR3 sequence: CASSLSGGNEQFF. CDR3 nucleotides: TGTGCCAGCAGCTTAAGCGGGGGAAATGAGCAGTTCTTC.

This clonotype was observed many times. The J gene is TRBJ1-1, the V gene TRBV21-1; the table's D call of TRBD1 was not tested on the DNA. TRBV21-1 is a pseudogene segment. The CDR3 has 19 residues. CDR3 DNA: TGTGCCAGCAGCAAAGCAGACAGGAGGGATGAGTGGGGGGGCACTGAAGCTTTCTTT. Residues: CASSKADRRDEWGGTEAFF.

This clonotype was observed many times. The J gene is TRBJ2-3, the V gene TRBV15; 9 bases map to TRBD1. Germline V gives CDR1 LNHNV, CDR2 YYDKDF (reference sequence). The CDR3 extends over 16 amino acids. V lost 1 base to trimming and J lost 5 bases; unmatched junction nucleotides: 7. CDR3 sequence: CATSRGPGQGVDTQYF. The CDR3 DNA is TGTGCCACCAGCAGAGGCCCGGGACAGGGTGTAGATACGCAGTATTTT.

This clonotype was detected ten times or more. CDR3 DNA: TGTGCCAGCAGCATTTACAGGGGAGGGACTGAAGCTTTCTTT. Translating gives CASSIYRGGTEAFF. V is TRBV7-8 and J is TRBJ1-1; TRBD1 aligns across 7 bases. V lost 5 bases to trimming and J lost 5 bases; unmatched junction nucleotides: 8. This CDR3 contains 14 residues. From germline, CDR1 is SGHVS and CDR2 FQNEAQ.

The sample holds many counts of this clonotype. V usage is TRBV7-2 and J usage is TRBJ1-4; a possible D gene is TRBD1 (6 bases). V lost 3 bases to trimming and J lost 3 bases, with 17 bases between them. The length of the CDR3 is 17 residues. The germline CDR1 and CDR2 sequences are SGHTA and FQGNSA. The CDR3 is CASSFRGARVSNEKLFF. CDR3 DNA sequence: TGTGCCAGCAGCTTCCGGGGGGCGCGGGTATCTAATGAAAAACTGTTTTTT.

Of note for this clonotype: A read error may explain this, as a much larger clone is one base away. The gene calls are TRBV11-1 and TRBJ2-5; the D call may be TRBD1 or TRBD2 (5 bases each). CDR3 length equals 15 residues. Germline loops: CDR1 SGHAT, CDR2 FQDESV (reference sequence). CDR3 nucleotide sequence: TGTGCCAGCAGCTTGGGAGACGGGGACCAAGAGACCCAGAACTTC. Translated, it gives CASSLGDGDQETQNF. The full variable domain, with the rest looked up from reference TRBV11-1 and TRBJ2-5, is EAEVAQSPRYKITEKSQAVAFWCDPISGHATLYWYRQILGQGPELLVQFQDESVVDDSQLPKDRFSAERLKGVDSTLKIQPAELGDSAMYLCASSLGDGDQETQNFGPGTRLLVL.

Points on this clonotype: One base away lies a much larger clone, so this may be a sequencing read error. The CDR3 carries no conserved terminal phenylalanine or tryptophan, so it likely arises from a read error. This chain uses TRBV19 with TRBJ2-6, with no clear D. CDR3 length equals 15 residues. V shed 4 bases and J shed 4 bases, with 11 bases lying between them. Germline V gene lookup returns CDR1 LNHDA and CDR2 SQIVND (reference sequence). This chain's CDR3 is CASSRDGRGANVLTY. DNA for the CDR3: TGTGCCAGTAGTAGAGATGGACGAGGGGCCAACGTCCTGACTTAC.